Listed below are T cell receptor beta chains from one sample, sequenced in a study of cytomegalovirus exposure and HLA in healthy donors. Assay: immunoSEQ multiplex PCR; the TCRdb copy retains only in-frame clones and omits some. The sample contains about 160,000 clones, around 80% of which appear only once. Material for sequencing was PBMCs. These TCRs come from a woman aged 40 to 50 in good health and CMV-seronegative. The CDR3 runs from the conserved cysteine through the conserved F or W. The D gene is left open where the match is weak. Not every row has a clone size; where given, it reads once, few, many or a size class.

D gene	V gene	CDR3 length	J gene	clone size	CDR3 DNA	CDR3 protein
TRBD2	TRBV7-2	16	TRBJ2-3	NA	TGTGCCAGCAGCTCCCCAGCGGGAGGAGGTAGGGATACGCAGTATTTT	CASSSPAGGGRDTQYF
NA	TRBV29-1	14	TRBJ2-6	NA	TGCAGCGTTGATGCGGGGTCCGGGGCCAACGTCCTGACTTTC	CSVDAGSGANVLTF
NA	TRBV9	15	TRBJ1-2	NA	TGTGCCAGCAGCGGGCCACAGGGAGCTAACTATGGCTACACCTTC	CASSGPQGANYGYTF
TRBD2	TRBV5-1	17	TRBJ2-7	NA	TGCGCCAGCAGCTTGGAGCCCGGGACTAAAAACCCCTGTGAGCAGTACTTC	CASSLEPGTKNPCEQYF
NA	TRBV5-1	11	TRBJ2-1	NA	TGCGCCAGCAGCATTACAGATGAGCAGTTCTTC	CASSITDEQFF
TRBD1	TRBV19	13	TRBJ1-2	once	TGTGCCAGTAGTTCGACAGGGAACTATGGCTACACCTTC	CASSSTGNYGYTF
TRBD2	TRBV12-5	16	TRBJ2-7	once	TGTGCTAGTGCTCCGGGGGGGACGACTAGCGGACACGAGCAGTACTTC	CASAPGGTTSGHEQYF
TRBD2	TRBV7-7	16	TRBJ2-1	NA	TGTGCTAGCAGCCCATCGGGGCGGGAGGGGAACAATGAGCAGTTCTTC	CASSPSGREGNNEQFF
NA	TRBV10-3	13	TRBJ1-1	NA	TGTGCCATCAGTGGTGCCGGGTGGCCCGAAGCTTTCTTT	CAISGAGWPEAFF
NA	TRBV5-6	17	TRBJ1-5	NA	TGTGCCAGCAGCTTAGGGGGGGTGGAGGAGTGGAATCAGCCCCAGCATTTT	CASSLGGVEEWNQPQHF
NA	TRBV4-2	14	TRBJ1-1	NA	TGTGCCAGCAGCCAGGCGGGTTTGGACGCGGAAGCTTTCTTT	CASSQAGLDAEAFF
TRBD1	TRBV28	17	TRBJ1-1	NA	TGTGCCAGCGCCGTATCCGGGACAGGGGCCATGAACACTGAAGCTTTCTTT	CASAVSGTGAMNTEAFF
TRBD1	TRBV27	13	TRBJ1-1	NA	TGTGCCAGCAGTGCGGACAGGCACACGGAAGCTTTCTTT	CASSADRHTEAFF
TRBD2	TRBV27	16	TRBJ2-2	NA	TGTGCCAGCAGTTTAAACGGAGCGGGAGAGGCCGGGGAGCTGTTTTTT	CASSLNGAGEAGELFF
TRBD1	TRBV14	16	TRBJ2-1	NA	TGTGCCAGCAGCCAATATACCGGGACAGTCTACAATGAGCAGTTCTTC	CASSQYTGTVYNEQFF
TRBD2	TRBV7-3	16	TRBJ2-3	once	TGTGCCAGCAGCCGGAATAGCGGGAGGGCAGGAGATACGCAGTATTTT	CASSRNSGRAGDTQYF
TRBD1	TRBV4-1	14	TRBJ2-7	NA	TGCGCCAGCAGCAGGGACAGTCCTGTAGGCGAGCAGTACTTC	CASSRDSPVGEQYF
NA	TRBV5-1	15	TRBJ2-7	NA	TGCGCCAGCAGCTTAACAGGGGAGGTGTCCTACGAGCAGTACTTC	CASSLTGEVSYEQYF
TRBD1	TRBV19	15	TRBJ1-5	few	TGTGCCAGTACTACGGGACAGGGGCCGGATCAGCCCCAGCATTTT	CASTTGQGPDQPQHF
NA	TRBV7-9	13	TRBJ2-1	few	TGTGCCAGCAGCAGGACTATACTTGATGAGCAGTTCTTC	CASSRTILDEQFF